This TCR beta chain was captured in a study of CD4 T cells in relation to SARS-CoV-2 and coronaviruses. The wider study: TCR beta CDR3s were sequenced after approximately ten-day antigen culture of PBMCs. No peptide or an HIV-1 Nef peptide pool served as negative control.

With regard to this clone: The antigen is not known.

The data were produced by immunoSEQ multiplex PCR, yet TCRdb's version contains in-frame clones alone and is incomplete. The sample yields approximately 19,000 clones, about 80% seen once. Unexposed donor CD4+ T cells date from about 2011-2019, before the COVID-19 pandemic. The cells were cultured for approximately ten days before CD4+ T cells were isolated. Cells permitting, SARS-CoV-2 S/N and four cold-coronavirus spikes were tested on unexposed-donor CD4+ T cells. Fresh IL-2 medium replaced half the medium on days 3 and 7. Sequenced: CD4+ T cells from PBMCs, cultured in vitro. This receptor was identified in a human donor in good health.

The CDR3 DNA is TGTGCCAGCAGGCTACGGACAGGGGCGACCATTAGCTCCTACAATGAGCAGTTCTTC. It translates to CASRLRTGATISSYNEQFF. The rearrangement joins TRBV27 to TRBJ2-1; 9 bases agree with TRBD1. Germline V lookup: CDR1 MNHEY, CDR2 SMNVEV (reference sequence). Unmatched junction bases numbered 15, after V lost 6 bases and J lost 0 bases. The CDR3 sequence is 19 residues long.